Listed below are T cell receptor beta chains from one sample, sequenced in a study of T cell responses to AZD1222 COVID-19 vaccine. Using immunoSEQ multiplex PCR, the repertoire was profiled, and TCRdb retains in-frame clones only, with some absent. Among about 120,000 clones listed, roughly 86% were seen once. The starting material was peripheral blood, obtained on day 0 of AZD1222 vaccination. These receptors all stem from an adult in good health. The CDR3 runs from the conserved cysteine through the conserved F or W. The D gene is left open where the match is weak. A clone size is listed for some rows: how often the clone was seen (once, few, many), or a class if it is expanded.

j_gene: TRBJ1-1; d_gene: -; v_gene: TRBV5-1; abundance: -; CDR3nt: TGCGCCAGCAGCTTGGACGCGGGGTACACTGAAGCTTTCTTT; CDR3aa: CASSLDAGYTEAFF
j_gene: TRBJ1-4; d_gene: TRBD1; v_gene: TRBV3-1/TRBV3-2; abundance: -; CDR3nt: TGTGCCAGCAGCAAGGAAAGACAGGGGAATAATGAAAAACTGTTTTTT; CDR3aa: CASSKERQGNNEKLFF
j_gene: TRBJ2-1; d_gene: -; v_gene: TRBV30; abundance: -; CDR3nt: TGTGCCTGGAGCGCCTTTCGTAATGAGCAGTTCTTC; CDR3aa: CAWSAFRNEQFF
j_gene: TRBJ2-3; d_gene: -; v_gene: TRBV4-1; abundance: -; CDR3nt: TGCGCCAGCAGCCAAGTGGCTGGCACAGATACGCAGTATTTT; CDR3aa: CASSQVAGTDTQYF
j_gene: TRBJ2-7; d_gene: TRBD2; v_gene: TRBV13; abundance: -; CDR3nt: TGTGCCAGCACCGTCAATCCCGGGACTAGCGGGAATAGCTCCTACGAGCAGTACTTC; CDR3aa: CASTVNPGTSGNSSYEQYF
j_gene: TRBJ2-7; d_gene: -; v_gene: TRBV5-1; abundance: few; CDR3nt: TGCGCCAGCAGCTTGGGCAGGTTAAACTACGAGCAGTACTTC; CDR3aa: CASSLGRLNYEQYF
j_gene: TRBJ2-3; d_gene: TRBD1; v_gene: TRBV14; abundance: once; CDR3nt: TGTGCCAGCAGCCAAGGCGGCAGGGGGCGGGTAGATACGCAGTATTTT; CDR3aa: CASSQGGRGRVDTQYF
j_gene: TRBJ2-7; d_gene: TRBD2; v_gene: TRBV6-5; abundance: -; CDR3nt: TGTGCCAGCACCCGGACTAGATCGGGCGAGCAGTACTTC; CDR3aa: CASTRTRSGEQYF
j_gene: TRBJ1-1; d_gene: -; v_gene: TRBV5-1; abundance: few; CDR3nt: TGCGCCAGCAGCACGGGTGGGTACGGGAACACTGAAGCTTTCTTT; CDR3aa: CASSTGGYGNTEAFF
j_gene: TRBJ2-5; d_gene: -; v_gene: TRBV7-2; abundance: -; CDR3nt: TGTGCCAGCAGCTTCACTGGGGGGGGGCCGGAGACCCAGTACTTC; CDR3aa: CASSFTGGGPETQYF
j_gene: TRBJ2-1; d_gene: TRBD1; v_gene: TRBV12-5; abundance: -; CDR3nt: TGTGCTAGTGGTTCGACCGGGACAGGTCTCAATGAGCAGTTCTTC; CDR3aa: CASGSTGTGLNEQFF
j_gene: TRBJ1-6; d_gene: TRBD1; v_gene: TRBV6-5; abundance: -; CDR3nt: TGTGCCAGCAGTTACTCGACAGGGGTTAATTCACCCCTCCACTTT; CDR3aa: CASSYSTGVNSPLHF
j_gene: TRBJ2-5; d_gene: TRBD1; v_gene: TRBV18; abundance: -; CDR3nt: TGTGCCAGCTCAACACAGGGGAGTGGGGAGACCCAGTACTTC; CDR3aa: CASSTQGSGETQYF
j_gene: TRBJ2-2; d_gene: TRBD1; v_gene: TRBV2; abundance: -; CDR3nt: TGTGCCAGCAGCAAAACAGGGGGCGCAGAAACCGGGGAGCTGTTTTTT; CDR3aa: CASSKTGGAETGELFF
j_gene: TRBJ1-2; d_gene: -; v_gene: TRBV12-3/TRBV12-4; abundance: -; CDR3nt: TGTGCCAGCAGCCGGGGCTATGGCTACACCTTC; CDR3aa: CASSRGYGYTF
j_gene: TRBJ2-2; d_gene: -; v_gene: TRBV28; abundance: -; CDR3nt: TGTGCCAGCAGGGTTGGGGGGTCCAGGGAGCTGTTTTTT; CDR3aa: CASRVGGSRELFF
j_gene: TRBJ2-2; d_gene: -; v_gene: TRBV7-6; abundance: -; CDR3nt: TGTGCCAGCAGCTCCCCTGGAGGCTGGGCACCCAACCGGGCCGGGGAGCTGTTTTTT; CDR3aa: CASSSPGGWAPNRAGELFF
j_gene: TRBJ2-7; d_gene: TRBD1; v_gene: TRBV5-1; abundance: -; CDR3nt: TGCGCCAGCAGCTGGACAGGGCACGAGCAGTACTTC; CDR3aa: CASSWTGHEQYF
j_gene: TRBJ2-7; d_gene: TRBD1; v_gene: TRBV14; abundance: -; CDR3nt: TGTGCCAGCAGCCTTACAGGGACAGGGGTGTGGGAGCAGTACTTC; CDR3aa: CASSLTGTGVWEQYF
j_gene: TRBJ1-2; d_gene: -; v_gene: TRBV5-1; abundance: -; CDR3nt: TGCGCCGCGAGACCGGGGTCGGGCGATGGCTACACCTTC; CDR3aa: CAARPGSGDGYTF
j_gene: TRBJ1-4; d_gene: TRBD1; v_gene: TRBV6-5; abundance: -; CDR3nt: TGTGCCAGCAGGGCCGGGACAGGGAATGAAAAACTGTTTTTT; CDR3aa: CASRAGTGNEKLFF
j_gene: TRBJ2-7; d_gene: -; v_gene: TRBV9; abundance: -; CDR3nt: TGTGCCAGCAGCCCGAGTGGGGACGAGCAGTACTTC; CDR3aa: CASSPSGDEQYF
j_gene: TRBJ1-1; d_gene: -; v_gene: TRBV29-1; abundance: -; CDR3nt: TGCAGCGTTGCCAGGACCGTGTTGAACACTGAAGCTTTCTTT; CDR3aa: CSVARTVLNTEAFF
j_gene: TRBJ2-3; d_gene: -; v_gene: TRBV7-2; abundance: -; CDR3nt: TGTGCCAGCAGCCCTTACACAGATACGCAGTATTTT; CDR3aa: CASSPYTDTQYF
j_gene: TRBJ2-6; d_gene: -; v_gene: TRBV5-1; abundance: -; CDR3nt: TGCGCCAGCAGCTCACAGGTTTCTGCTGGGGCCAACGTCCTGACTTTC; CDR3aa: CASSSQVSAGANVLTF
j_gene: TRBJ1-4; d_gene: TRBD1; v_gene: TRBV3-1/TRBV3-2; abundance: -; CDR3nt: TGTGCCAGCAGCCCGAGACAGGGGAGTTATGAAAAACTGTTTTTT; CDR3aa: CASSPRQGSYEKLFF
j_gene: TRBJ1-4; d_gene: -; v_gene: TRBV28; abundance: -; CDR3nt: TGTGCCAGCAGCCCTAATCGATTTGGAAGAGGGGCAACTAATGAAAAACTGTTTTTT; CDR3aa: CASSPNRFGRGATNEKLFF
j_gene: TRBJ2-4; d_gene: TRBD2; v_gene: TRBV7-6; abundance: -; CDR3nt: TGTGCCAGCAGCTTAGGACTAGCGGGGGGGAGAGTCAAAAACATTCAGTACTTC; CDR3aa: CASSLGLAGGRVKNIQYF
j_gene: TRBJ1-1; d_gene: -; v_gene: TRBV2; abundance: -; CDR3nt: TGTGCCAGCAGTGGGTACACTGAAGCTTTCTTT; CDR3aa: CASSGYTEAFF
j_gene: TRBJ2-4; d_gene: -; v_gene: TRBV10-2; abundance: once; CDR3nt: TGCGCCAGCAGTGAGCCCCCAGGGGACTTTCAGTACTTC; CDR3aa: CASSEPPGDFQYF
j_gene: TRBJ2-2; d_gene: -; v_gene: TRBV19; abundance: -; CDR3nt: TGTGCCAGTAGGATTCATGGGGCGGCCGCGAACACCGGGGAGCTGTTTTTT; CDR3aa: CASRIHGAAANTGELFF
j_gene: TRBJ2-1; d_gene: -; v_gene: TRBV19; abundance: -; CDR3nt: TGTGCCAGTAGTACTAGCCCCCAGCTCTACAATGAGCAGTTCTTC; CDR3aa: CASSTSPQLYNEQFF
j_gene: TRBJ1-5; d_gene: TRBD1; v_gene: TRBV24-1; abundance: -; CDR3nt: TGTGCCACCCAGGGGGCCAGTAGCAATCAGCCCCAGCATTTT; CDR3aa: CATQGASSNQPQHF
j_gene: TRBJ2-6; d_gene: TRBD1; v_gene: TRBV18; abundance: -; CDR3nt: TGTGCCAGCTCCCCCGGACAGGTCGCGAGCTCTGGGGCCAACGTCCTGACTTTC; CDR3aa: CASSPGQVASSGANVLTF
j_gene: TRBJ1-2; d_gene: -; v_gene: TRBV28; abundance: -; CDR3nt: TGTGCCAGCAGTACAGGTTTAGCTAACTATGGCTACACCTTC; CDR3aa: CASSTGLANYGYTF
j_gene: TRBJ2-7; d_gene: -; v_gene: TRBV6-5; abundance: -; CDR3nt: TGTGCCGCGGGGCCAGCGAGTATGTACGAGCAGTACTTC; CDR3aa: CAAGPASMYEQYF
j_gene: TRBJ1-2; d_gene: TRBD1; v_gene: TRBV29-1; abundance: -; CDR3nt: TGCAGCGCCGGACAGGGGGCTAACTATGGCTACACCTTC; CDR3aa: CSAGQGANYGYTF
j_gene: TRBJ2-7; d_gene: TRBD1; v_gene: TRBV28; abundance: once; CDR3nt: TGTGCCAGTGTACCGGGACAGGGGACCTACGAGCAGTACTTC; CDR3aa: CASVPGQGTYEQYF
j_gene: TRBJ2-3; d_gene: -; v_gene: TRBV7-9; abundance: -; CDR3nt: TGTGCCAGCAGCCTGGACAGCCACACAGATACGCAGTATTTT; CDR3aa: CASSLDSHTDTQYF
j_gene: TRBJ2-7; d_gene: TRBD2; v_gene: TRBV11-2; abundance: -; CDR3nt: TGTGCCAGCAGCTTAGGGGTTAGCGGGGGGCTGACCGGGGGCTACGAGCAGTACTTC; CDR3aa: CASSLGVSGGLTGGYEQYF
j_gene: TRBJ1-4; d_gene: -; v_gene: TRBV12-3/TRBV12-4; abundance: -; CDR3nt: TGTGCCAGCACCAGAGAGGGTGAAAAACTGTTTTTT; CDR3aa: CASTREGEKLFF
j_gene: TRBJ2-1; d_gene: TRBD2; v_gene: TRBV25-1; abundance: -; CDR3nt: TGTGCCAGCAGTGAATTCCCAGCGGGAGGGCATAATGAGCAGTTCTTC; CDR3aa: CASSEFPAGGHNEQFF
j_gene: TRBJ2-3; d_gene: -; v_gene: TRBV5-1; abundance: -; CDR3nt: TGCGCCAGCAGCTTCCCCCTAGGTACGCAGTATTTT; CDR3aa: CASSFPLGTQYF
j_gene: TRBJ1-1; d_gene: -; v_gene: TRBV7-2; abundance: -; CDR3nt: TGTGCCAGCAGCCGGAGTTGGAGCACTGAAGCTTTCTTT; CDR3aa: CASSRSWSTEAFF
j_gene: TRBJ1-1; d_gene: -; v_gene: TRBV5-1; abundance: -; CDR3nt: TGCGCCAGCAGCGGCCGGACAGTCGGATCGGCTGAAGCTTTCTTT; CDR3aa: CASSGRTVGSAEAFF
j_gene: TRBJ1-1; d_gene: TRBD1; v_gene: TRBV11-2; abundance: -; CDR3nt: TGTGCCAGCAGCTTAGAGGGGACAGGCTTCCTCATGAACACTGAAGCTTTCTTT; CDR3aa: CASSLEGTGFLMNTEAFF
j_gene: TRBJ2-7; d_gene: -; v_gene: TRBV7-9; abundance: -; CDR3nt: TGTGCCAGCAGCTCGAGCGGGACAAACCGCTACGAGCAGTACTTC; CDR3aa: CASSSSGTNRYEQYF
j_gene: TRBJ2-3; d_gene: -; v_gene: TRBV6-4; abundance: once; CDR3nt: TGTGCCAGCAGTGACTCTCCGGGTAGCACAGATACGCAGTATTTT; CDR3aa: CASSDSPGSTDTQYF
j_gene: TRBJ1-6; d_gene: -; v_gene: TRBV2; abundance: few; CDR3nt: TGTGCCAGCAGGGGTTGGGCCGCTATGTCTTCACCCCTCCACTTT; CDR3aa: CASRGWAAMSSPLHF
j_gene: TRBJ1-1; d_gene: -; v_gene: TRBV4-1; abundance: -; CDR3nt: TGCGCCAGCAGCCAAGTTTCCAGCAACACTGAAGCTTTCTTT; CDR3aa: CASSQVSSNTEAFF
j_gene: TRBJ2-7; d_gene: -; v_gene: TRBV7-2; abundance: -; CDR3nt: TGTGCCAGCAGTGTAGTTACCCACGAGCAGTACTTC; CDR3aa: CASSVVTHEQYF
j_gene: TRBJ1-5; d_gene: -; v_gene: TRBV28; abundance: -; CDR3nt: TGTGCCAGCAGTTGGAACAATCAGCCCCAGCATTTT; CDR3aa: CASSWNNQPQHF